This paragraph reports one TCR beta chain. Its specificity is not known. The data derive from a study of a mutant IDH1 vaccine in newly diagnosed glioma. Overall study context: Patients came in for eight vaccinations, in weeks 1, 3, 5, 7, 11, 15, 19 and 23. The first vaccination came 4-6 weeks after radiotherapy alone, or with temozolomide cycles. Patients' prior therapy spanned radiotherapy, temozolomide, or both; most underwent both. Treated patients had a mean age of approximately 40 years and a 62.5% male, about 38% female split.

The germline V gene encodes CDR1 SGHNT and CDR2 YYREEE (reference sequence). V was cut by 4 bases and J by 4 bases, with 14 bases left in between. CDR3 length: 14 amino acids. Time point given: week 23, last vaccination. Topical imiquimod was applied with each vaccine dose, which held 300 ug of mutant IDH1 20-mer peptide. Profiling relied on immunoSEQ multiplex PCR, and the TCRdb table lists in-frame clones only, not all of them. The sample lists some 80,000 clones, around 85% occurring once. The sequence came from a woman aged 50 to 60 with glioma. This chain connects TRBV5-4 to TRBJ2-5; D is perhaps TRBD1 (6 bases). The sample in question was PBMCs, obtained from a glioma patient whose treatment included an IDH1 peptide vaccine. In DNA, the CDR3 is TGTGCCAGCAGCGTAACAGGGTTCGGAGAGACCCAGTACTTC. This sequence encodes CASSVTGFGETQYF.